These T cell receptor beta chains were read from a single sample in a study of blood T cell repertoires in COVID-19. The data were produced by immunoSEQ multiplex PCR, yet TCRdb's version contains in-frame clones alone and is incomplete. The sample carries about 150,000 clones, roughly 84% recorded once. Sequencing used peripheral blood. The receptors were sampled from a woman aged 50 to 65 with acute or convalescent COVID-19. CDR3s include the opening cysteine and the closing phenylalanine or tryptophan. Each record gives: clone size, J gene, D gene, V gene, CDR3 protein, CDR3 DNA. D genes are given only for firm matches. Expanded clones are given a class, and other clones once, few, many or no size at all.

size: NA
J: TRBJ2-7
D: NA
V: TRBV27
CDR3: CASSYKGPGYEQYF
DNA: TGTGCCAGCAGTTATAAGGGGCCTGGGTACGAGCAGTACTTC

size: NA
J: TRBJ1-1
D: NA
V: TRBV27
CDR3: CASRGGISEAFF
DNA: TGTGCCAGCCGTGGGGGGATCTCTGAAGCTTTCTTT

size: NA
J: TRBJ2-1
D: TRBD1
V: TRBV19
CDR3: CASAGTGNYNEQFF
DNA: TGTGCCAGTGCCGGGACAGGAAATTACAATGAGCAGTTCTTC

size: NA
J: TRBJ1-2
D: NA
V: TRBV5-1
CDR3: CASSITQGSYGYTF
DNA: TGCGCCAGCAGCATTACACAGGGTAGCTATGGCTACACCTTC

size: NA
J: TRBJ2-7
D: NA
V: TRBV5-4
CDR3: CASSPRTDSSYEQYF
DNA: TGTGCCAGCAGCCCCCGAACTGACAGTTCCTACGAGCAGTACTTC

size: NA
J: TRBJ1-2
D: NA
V: TRBV7-2
CDR3: CASSRPGRGRYGYTF
DNA: TGTGCCAGCAGTCGTCCGGGACGTGGGAGGTATGGCTACACCTTC

size: NA
J: TRBJ1-3
D: TRBD1
V: TRBV19
CDR3: CASSINGQDGNTIYF
DNA: TGTGCCAGTAGTATTAACGGACAGGATGGAAACACCATATATTTT

size: NA
J: TRBJ1-1
D: TRBD1
V: TRBV6-5
CDR3: CASSRGQGAEAFF
DNA: TGTGCCAGCAGTCGCGGACAGGGGGCTGAAGCTTTCTTT

size: few
J: TRBJ2-7
D: NA
V: TRBV7-3
CDR3: CASSLNPGAESYEQYF
DNA: TGTGCCAGCAGCTTAAATCCGGGTGCAGAATCCTACGAGCAGTACTTC

size: NA
J: TRBJ2-5
D: TRBD1
V: TRBV7-9
CDR3: CASSYGQVETQYF
DNA: TGTGCCAGCAGCTATGGACAGGTTGAGACCCAGTACTTC

size: NA
J: TRBJ2-3
D: TRBD2
V: TRBV7-3
CDR3: CASSLAGGTTDTQYF
DNA: TGTGCCAGCAGCTTAGCGGGAGGCACCACAGATACGCAGTATTTT

size: NA
J: TRBJ2-3
D: NA
V: TRBV7-6
CDR3: CASSLARTHTDTQYF
DNA: TGTGCCAGCAGCTTAGCTAGAACCCACACAGATACGCAGTATTTT

size: NA
J: TRBJ2-7
D: TRBD2
V: TRBV4-2
CDR3: CASSRTSNLAGGPNEQYF
DNA: TGTGCCAGCAGCCGGACCTCAAATTTAGCGGGGGGGCCGAACGAGCAGTACTTC

size: NA
J: TRBJ2-1
D: NA
V: TRBV4-2
CDR3: CASSQTTRAEQFF
DNA: TGTGCCAGCAGCCAAACCACTAGGGCTGAGCAGTTCTTC

size: NA
J: TRBJ2-7
D: NA
V: TRBV27
CDR3: CASSPSDSSYEQYF
DNA: TGTGCCAGCAGTCCCTCGGACTCCTCCTACGAGCAGTACTTC

size: NA
J: TRBJ2-7
D: TRBD2
V: TRBV6-5
CDR3: CASSTSGGSYEQYF
DNA: TGTGCCAGCAGTACTAGCGGGGGGTCCTACGAGCAGTACTTC

size: NA
J: TRBJ1-2
D: TRBD1
V: TRBV5-4
CDR3: CASSPKWGTANGYTF
DNA: TGTGCCAGCAGCCCGAAATGGGGGACAGCCAATGGCTACACCTTC

size: NA
J: TRBJ2-3
D: NA
V: TRBV3-1/TRBV3-2
CDR3: CASSPSGDTQYF
DNA: TGTGCCAGCAGTCCGTCGGGAGATACGCAGTATTTT

size: NA
J: TRBJ1-1
D: NA
V: TRBV2
CDR3: CASRGQINTEAFF
DNA: TGTGCCAGCAGAGGACAGATTAACACTGAAGCTTTCTTT

size: NA
J: TRBJ1-2
D: NA
V: TRBV5-4
CDR3: CASSFRHGSESYTF
DNA: TGTGCCAGCAGCTTCCGACATGGGAGTGAGAGCTACACCTTC

size: NA
J: TRBJ2-4
D: NA
V: TRBV10-1
CDR3: CASSVGPKNIQYF
DNA: TGCGCCAGCAGTGTGGGGCCGAAAAACATTCAGTACTTC

size: NA
J: TRBJ2-3
D: NA
V: TRBV6-2/TRBV6-3
CDR3: CASSYSGGATDTQYF
DNA: TGTGCCAGCAGTTACTCTGGCGGGGCCACAGATACGCAGTATTTT

size: NA
J: TRBJ2-1
D: TRBD1
V: TRBV29-1
CDR3: CSAQAGTALYNEQFF
DNA: TGCAGCGCCCAGGCTGGGACAGCCCTTTACAATGAGCAGTTCTTC

size: NA
J: TRBJ2-7
D: NA
V: TRBV28
CDR3: CASSLDYKATYEQYF
DNA: TGTGCCAGCAGTTTAGACTACAAGGCTACCTACGAGCAGTACTTC

size: NA
J: TRBJ2-2
D: NA
V: TRBV7-3
CDR3: CASSSLGGGELFF
DNA: TGTGCCAGCAGCTCCCTCGGGGGCGGGGAGCTGTTTTTT

size: few
J: TRBJ1-3
D: NA
V: TRBV11-1
CDR3: CASSFGGAGNTIYF
DNA: TGTGCCAGCAGCTTCGGAGGCGCTGGAAACACCATATATTTT

size: NA
J: TRBJ1-1
D: TRBD1
V: TRBV28
CDR3: CASREGQGILKAFF
DNA: TGTGCCAGCAGAGAGGGACAGGGTATCTTAAAAGCTTTCTTT

size: once
J: TRBJ2-1
D: NA
V: TRBV18
CDR3: CASSPAGVLGNEQFF
DNA: TGTGCCAGCTCACCTGCAGGGGTTTTGGGCAATGAGCAGTTCTTC

size: few
J: TRBJ1-2
D: NA
V: TRBV12-3/TRBV12-4
CDR3: CASTPDGVYGYTF
DNA: TGTGCCAGCACCCCCGACGGAGTATATGGCTACACCTTC

size: NA
J: TRBJ1-2
D: TRBD1
V: TRBV19
CDR3: CASSSGTGGYYGYTF
DNA: TGTGCCAGTAGTTCCGGGACAGGGGGCTACTATGGCTACACCTTC

size: NA
J: TRBJ2-2
D: TRBD2
V: TRBV28
CDR3: CASSTGGLTNTGELFF
DNA: TGTGCCAGCAGCACGGGGGGGCTTACGAACACCGGGGAGCTGTTTTTT

size: NA
J: TRBJ1-4
D: NA
V: TRBV2
CDR3: CASNVGAKNEKLFF
DNA: TGTGCCAGCAATGTGGGGGCTAAAAATGAAAAACTGTTTTTT

size: NA
J: TRBJ1-1
D: TRBD1
V: TRBV6-6
CDR3: CASSPQGAMTEAFF
DNA: TGTGCCAGCAGTCCGCAGGGGGCGATGACTGAAGCTTTCTTT

size: NA
J: TRBJ1-3
D: TRBD1
V: TRBV7-2
CDR3: CASSPSPGQGGNTIYF
DNA: TGTGCCAGCAGCCCGAGTCCGGGACAGGGCGGAAACACCATATATTTT

size: NA
J: TRBJ2-3
D: NA
V: TRBV12-5
CDR3: CASGSGSSTDTQYF
DNA: TGTGCTAGTGGTTCTGGCAGTAGCACAGATACGCAGTATTTT

size: few
J: TRBJ2-2
D: TRBD2
V: TRBV9
CDR3: CAATQRERGGELFF
DNA: TGTGCCGCTACCCAGCGGGAGCGGGGCGGGGAGCTGTTTTTT

size: NA
J: TRBJ2-2
D: TRBD2
V: TRBV5-1
CDR3: CASSPIPSGGAAGELFF
DNA: TGCGCCAGCAGCCCCATCCCTAGCGGGGGGGCCGCCGGGGAGCTGTTTTTT

size: NA
J: TRBJ1-4
D: TRBD1
V: TRBV7-3
CDR3: CASRERLTGFATNEKLFF
DNA: TGTGCCAGCAGAGAAAGGTTGACAGGGTTTGCAACTAATGAAAAACTGTTTTTT

size: NA
J: TRBJ1-5
D: NA
V: TRBV18
CDR3: CASSPAGGNQPQHF
DNA: TGTGCCAGCTCACCGGCCGGGGGGAATCAGCCCCAGCATTTT

size: NA
J: TRBJ2-5
D: NA
V: TRBV12-5
CDR3: CASGPQGIAAQYF
DNA: TGTGCTAGTGGTCCCCAGGGAATTGCGGCCCAGTACTTC

size: NA
J: TRBJ1-2
D: NA
V: TRBV10-2
CDR3: CASSESGVEYGYTF
DNA: TGCGCCAGCAGTGAGTCGGGCGTCGAGTATGGCTACACCTTC

size: NA
J: TRBJ1-2
D: TRBD1
V: TRBV24-1
CDR3: CATSEAGGNYGYTF
DNA: TGTGCCACCAGTGAAGCAGGGGGTAACTATGGCTACACCTTC

size: NA
J: TRBJ1-5
D: NA
V: TRBV19
CDR3: CASSQTGRQPQHF
DNA: TGTGCCAGTAGCCAGACAGGACGCCAGCCCCAGCATTTT

size: NA
J: TRBJ2-1
D: NA
V: TRBV5-1
CDR3: CASSFTGQPSYNEQFF
DNA: TGCGCCAGCAGCTTTACCGGACAGCCGTCCTACAATGAGCAGTTCTTC

size: NA
J: TRBJ2-2
D: NA
V: TRBV6-5
CDR3: CASTAVNTGELFF
DNA: TGTGCCAGCACTGCAGTGAACACCGGGGAGCTGTTTTTT

size: NA
J: TRBJ2-1
D: NA
V: TRBV9
CDR3: CASSVMGNNEQFF
DNA: TGTGCCAGCAGCGTAATGGGCAACAATGAGCAGTTCTTC

size: few
J: TRBJ1-5
D: NA
V: TRBV19
CDR3: CASSREKDANQPQHF
DNA: TGTGCCAGTAGCCGGGAGAAGGATGCCAATCAGCCCCAGCATTTT

size: NA
J: TRBJ2-1
D: NA
V: TRBV2
CDR3: CASGGNVRYNEQFF
DNA: TGTGCCAGCGGAGGCAACGTCAGATACAATGAGCAGTTCTTC

size: NA
J: TRBJ1-1
D: NA
V: TRBV12-3/TRBV12-4
CDR3: CASSLLEGMEAFF
DNA: TGTGCCAGCAGTTTATTGGAGGGTATGGAAGCTTTCTTT